This TCR beta chain was sequenced during a study of metastatic and nonmetastatic thyroid tumors. There are a few counts of this clone. Through MiXCR, TCRdb re-clonotyped the PCR reads. Among 8,500 to 13,000 clones listed, approximately 30% were seen once. Thyroid surgery took place with no prior treatment in any patient. This CDR3 has 15 amino acids. J lost 5 bases, V lost 2 bases, and 2 bases had no gene match. Germline CDR1 is MNHNY and CDR2 is SVGAGI (reference sequence). Sequencing was performed on tumor tissue. This clonotype was sampled from a male donor with papillary thyroid cancer or a benign thyroid nodule (not recorded which). Some clones in this sample may be carry-over from other donors' samples. J is TRBJ1-6 and V is TRBV6-6; the match to TRBD1 covers 8 bases. The CDR3 protein is CASSYQGADNSPLHF. Here the CDR3 DNA reads TGTGCCAGCAGTTACCAGGGGGCGGATAATTCACCCCTCCACTTT.